This is a list of T cell receptor beta chains from one sample in a study of blood T cell repertoires in COVID-19. Clones were sequenced by immunoSEQ multiplex PCR, and TCRdb holds only the in-frame ones, with some missing. This sample carries some 230,000 clones, 82% of them seen once, and the ten largest clones take around 8%. Sequenced input: peripheral blood. These receptors were obtained from a woman of 80 years or more with COVID-19, enrolled during active disease. Both conserved end residues are part of each CDR3. Each record gives: clone size, J gene, V gene, D gene, CDR3 protein, CDR3 DNA. A D gene is named only where the DNA matches it firmly. The size field is filled for only some rows; it gives once, few, many or a size class.

NA | TRBJ2-7 | TRBV5-1 | NA | CASAPETGFEQYF | TGCGCCAGCGCTCCCGAGACCGGGTTCGAGCAGTACTTC
NA | TRBJ2-5 | TRBV28 | TRBD2 | CASSHLAGGNQETQYF | TGTGCCAGCAGCCATTTAGCGGGAGGGAACCAAGAGACCCAGTACTTC
NA | TRBJ1-3 | TRBV16 | NA | CASSWGGTGNTIYF | TGTGCCAGCAGCTGGGGAGGTACTGGAAACACCATATATTTT
few | TRBJ1-1 | TRBV18 | TRBD1 | CASSPRTWTGSGTEAFF | TGTGCCAGCTCACCCCGAACCTGGACAGGGTCGGGCACTGAAGCTTTCTTT
NA | TRBJ1-2 | TRBV7-3 | NA | CASSFNRDYGYTF | TGTGCCAGCAGCTTCAACCGAGACTATGGCTACACCTTC
NA | TRBJ2-7 | TRBV11-3 | TRBD1 | CASSLQGDGYEQYF | TGTGCCAGCAGTTTACAGGGGGACGGCTACGAGCAGTACTTC
NA | TRBJ1-5 | TRBV19 | NA | CASSIGQRGVNQPQHF | TGTGCCAGTAGTATTGGACAGCGGGGGGTCAATCAGCCCCAGCATTTT
NA | TRBJ2-7 | TRBV7-2 | NA | CASSLGSQYYEQYF | TGTGCCAGCAGCTTAGGGTCGCAGTACTACGAGCAGTACTTC
NA | TRBJ1-5 | TRBV15 | NA | CATSRDGGSNQPQHF | TGTGCCACCAGCAGAGATGGGGGGAGCAATCAGCCCCAGCATTTT
many | TRBJ1-1 | TRBV19 | TRBD1 | CASTPRTGTGNTEAFF | TGTGCCAGCACCCCAAGAACCGGGACAGGGAACACTGAAGCTTTCTTT
NA | TRBJ1-1 | TRBV14 | NA | CASSPSPGRGRTEAFF | TGTGCCAGCAGCCCATCTCCGGGCCGGGGTCGGACTGAAGCTTTCTTT
few | TRBJ1-2 | TRBV6-5 | TRBD1 | CASSYSNDDRAGYTF | TGTGCCAGCAGTTACTCAAATGATGACAGGGCGGGCTACACCTTC
NA | TRBJ2-7 | TRBV27 | TRBD1 | CASSGQGGTVAYEQYF | TGTGCCAGTTCGGGACAGGGGGGCACGGTTGCCTACGAGCAGTACTTC
NA | TRBJ1-6 | TRBV6-5 | NA | CASSYSGGDNSPLHF | TGTGCCAGCAGTTACTCGGGCGGGGATAATTCACCCCTCCACTTT
NA | TRBJ2-7 | TRBV10-3 | TRBD1 | CAIRPGQVSDEQYF | TGTGCCATCAGACCGGGACAGGTATCCGACGAGCAGTACTTC
NA | TRBJ1-5 | TRBV28 | NA | CASIASGGTVQPQHF | TGTGCCAGCATAGCAAGCGGAGGGACGGTTCAGCCCCAGCATTTT
few | TRBJ1-5 | TRBV28 | NA | CASRMVLNQPQHF | TGTGCCAGCAGAATGGTGCTAAATCAGCCCCAGCATTTT
NA | TRBJ1-2 | TRBV29-1 | NA | CSVEDPTGYYGYTF | TGCAGCGTTGAAGACCCAACAGGGTACTATGGCTACACCTTC
NA | TRBJ2-1 | TRBV10-3 | TRBD2 | CAISEGREGLRNEQFF | TGTGCCATCAGTGAAGGGCGGGAGGGCCTTCGAAATGAGCAGTTCTTC
NA | TRBJ1-2 | TRBV7-9 | NA | CASSLEEGLYGYTF | TGTGCCAGCAGCTTAGAGGAGGGCCTCTATGGCTACACCTTC
NA | TRBJ2-3 | TRBV5-5 | NA | CASSSSALPLTDTQYF | TGTGCCAGCAGCTCGAGCGCTTTACCTCTCACAGATACGCAGTATTTT
NA | TRBJ2-7 | TRBV9 | NA | CASSVGSDSYEQYF | TGTGCCAGCAGCGTAGGGAGTGACTCCTACGAGCAGTACTTC
NA | TRBJ2-5 | TRBV30 | NA | CAWSVRGAPETQYF | TGTGCCTGGAGTGTACGAGGCGCACCGGAGACCCAGTACTTC
NA | TRBJ1-3 | TRBV7-9 | TRBD1 | CASSLGQSAENTIYF | TGTGCCAGCAGCTTGGGACAGTCGGCGGAAAACACCATATATTTT
NA | TRBJ2-5 | TRBV2 | TRBD2 | CASSGLATLQETQYF | TGTGCCAGCAGTGGACTAGCCACATTACAAGAGACCCAGTACTTC
NA | TRBJ2-1 | TRBV27 | TRBD2 | CASNRAGGNEQFF | TGTGCCAGCAACCGAGCGGGAGGCAATGAGCAGTTCTTC
few | TRBJ2-3 | TRBV7-9 | TRBD2 | CASSAPGRGGTDTQYF | TGTGCCAGCAGCGCGCCAGGGCGGGGGGGCACAGATACGCAGTATTTT